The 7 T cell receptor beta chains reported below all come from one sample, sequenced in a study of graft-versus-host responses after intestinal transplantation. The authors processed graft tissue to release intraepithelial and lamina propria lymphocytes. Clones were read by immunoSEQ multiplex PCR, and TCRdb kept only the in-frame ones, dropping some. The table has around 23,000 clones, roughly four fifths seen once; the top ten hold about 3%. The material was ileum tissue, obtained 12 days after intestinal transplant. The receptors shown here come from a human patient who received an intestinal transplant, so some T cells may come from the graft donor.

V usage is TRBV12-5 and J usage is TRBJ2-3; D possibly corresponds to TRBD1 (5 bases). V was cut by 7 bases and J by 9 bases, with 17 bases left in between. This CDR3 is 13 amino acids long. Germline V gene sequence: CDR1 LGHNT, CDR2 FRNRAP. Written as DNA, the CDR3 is TGTGCTAGTGCCCCCCAGGGATACGGAACGCAGTATTTT. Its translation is CASAPQGYGTQYF.

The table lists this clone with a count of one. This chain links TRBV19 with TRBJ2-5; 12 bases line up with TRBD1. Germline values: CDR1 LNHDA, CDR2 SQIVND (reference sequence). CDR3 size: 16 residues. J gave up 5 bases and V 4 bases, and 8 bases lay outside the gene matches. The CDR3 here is CASSRPGQGAGETQYF. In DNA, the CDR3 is TGTGCCAGTAGTAGGCCGGGACAGGGGGCGGGGGAGACCCAGTACTTC. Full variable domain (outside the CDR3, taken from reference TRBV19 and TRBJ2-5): DGGITQSPKYLFRKEGQNVTLSCEQNLNHDAMYWYRQDPGQGLRLIYYSQIVNDFQKGDIAEGYSVSREKKESFPLTVTSAQKNPTAFYLCASSRPGQGAGETQYFGPGTRLLVL.

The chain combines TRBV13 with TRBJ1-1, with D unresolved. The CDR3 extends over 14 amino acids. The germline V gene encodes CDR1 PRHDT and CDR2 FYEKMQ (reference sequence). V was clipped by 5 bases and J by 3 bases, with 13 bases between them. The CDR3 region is CASSLPRLYTEAFF. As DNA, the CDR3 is TGTGCCAGCAGCCTACCCCGGTTGTACACTGAAGCTTTCTTT. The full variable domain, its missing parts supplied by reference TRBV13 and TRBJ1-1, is AAGVIQSPRHLIKEKRETATLKCYPIPRHDTVYWYQQGPGQDPQFLISFYEKMQSDKGSIPDRFSAQQFSDYHSELNMSSLELGDSALYFCASSLPRLYTEAFFGQGTRLTVV.

CDR3 sequence (DNA): TGTGCCAGCAGTGCCGGGACAGGGGGTTACGAGCAGTACTTC. It is translated as CASSAGTGGYEQYF. The genes are TRBV27 and TRBJ2-7; 11 nucleotides align to TRBD1. CDR1 is MNHEY and CDR2 is SMNVEV in the germline V gene (reference sequence). The V gene end was trimmed by 5 bases and the J gene end by 4 bases; junction bases not matched to a gene: 4. The CDR3 has 14 amino acids.

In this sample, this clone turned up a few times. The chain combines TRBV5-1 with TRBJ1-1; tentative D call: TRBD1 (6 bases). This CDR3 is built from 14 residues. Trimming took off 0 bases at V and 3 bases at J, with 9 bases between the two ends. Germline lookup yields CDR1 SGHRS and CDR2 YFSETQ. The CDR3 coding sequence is TGCGCCAGCAGCTTGGCTACAGGGTACACTGAAGCTTTCTTT. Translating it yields CASSLATGYTEAFF.

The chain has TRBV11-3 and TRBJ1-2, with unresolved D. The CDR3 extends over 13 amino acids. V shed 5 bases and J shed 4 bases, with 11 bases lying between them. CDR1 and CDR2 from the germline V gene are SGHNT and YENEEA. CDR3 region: CASSLSRAYGYTF. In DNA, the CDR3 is TGTGCCAGCAGCCTCTCGCGGGCCTATGGCTACACCTTC. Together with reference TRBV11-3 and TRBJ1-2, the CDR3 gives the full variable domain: EAGVVQSPRYKIIEKKQPVAFWCNPISGHNTLYWYLQNLGQGPELLIRYENEEAVDDSQLPKDRFSAERLKGVDSTLKIQPAELGDSAVYLCASSLSRAYGYTFGSGTRLTVV.

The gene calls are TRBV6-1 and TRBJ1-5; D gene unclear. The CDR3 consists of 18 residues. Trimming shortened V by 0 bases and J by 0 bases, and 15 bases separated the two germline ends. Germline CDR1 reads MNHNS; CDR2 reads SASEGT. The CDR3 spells CASSEALRVLYSNQPQHF. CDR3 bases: TGTGCCAGCAGTGAAGCGTTGAGGGTACTTTATAGCAATCAGCCCCAGCATTTT.